The clone carrying this T cell receptor (beta chain) was detected a few times. This record comes from a study of graft-versus-host responses after intestinal transplantation. Libraries were prepared by immunoSEQ multiplex PCR; TCRdb keeps only in-frame clonotypes and omits some of them. The table lists some 10,000 clones, approximately 30% of them singletons. Germline V gene lookup returns CDR1 SGHTA and CDR2 FQGNSA. V shed 3 bases, J shed 5 bases, and the junction held 2 bases outside the gene matches. The CDR3 has 13 amino acids. V is TRBV7-2 and J is TRBJ2-7; 9 nucleotides match TRBD1. The sample in question was alloreactive CD4+ T cells from a mixed lymphocyte reaction culture, obtained before transplantation. The subset here: CFSE-low proliferating T cells sorted from roughly six-day pre-transplant mixed lymphocyte reaction (GvH or HvG direction). This TCR was recovered from a human patient who was an organ donor for intestinal transplantation. The CDR3 loop reads CASSFRQGDEQYF. As DNA, the CDR3 is TGTGCCAGCAGCTTTAGACAGGGGGACGAGCAGTACTTC.